One and the same sample provided the 28 T cell receptor beta chains below, sequenced in a study of response to subunit inactivated influenza vaccine (dated by TCRdb to the late 2010s). The library came from RT-PCR. For sequencing, an Illumina HiSeq 2500 was employed. TCRdb reworked the public reads: Q25 trimming with fastp, MiXCR clone assembly, productive beta chains retained. A single entry per CDR3 protein holds the most common genes and DNA from its merged rows. The sample records some 800,000 distinct CDR3 sequences, 21% of which are singletons. The ten largest clones add up to roughly a tenth of the sample. The material was PBMCs from blood, obtained approximately 5 days after vaccination. The origin of the receptors is a man aged 45-60 years who received an inactivated influenza vaccine. Donor details come from another sample of the same person, matched by shared clones.

The chain is built from TRBV20-1 and TRBJ2-7, with 10 bases fitting TRBD1. The CDR3 covers 14 residues. With 5 bases clipped from V and 6 bases from J, the junction kept 10 bases outside the gene matches. Germline V gives CDR1 DFQATT, CDR2 SNEGSKA (reference sequence). CDR3 region: CSASPGQGIGEQYF. The DNA of the CDR3 is TGCAGTGCTTCTCCGGGACAGGGGATTGGCGAGCAGTACTTC.

The V gene is TRBV7-9, the J gene TRBJ2-1, with D perhaps matching TRBD2 (5 bases). Trimming removed 2 bases at V and 9 bases at J, with 11 bases between. Germline V gene lookup returns CDR1 SEHNR and CDR2 FQNEAQ (reference sequence). This CDR3 has 13 amino acids. The CDR3 here is CASSLRPEGEQFF. The CDR3 coding sequence is TGTGCCAGCAGCTTAAGGCCTGAGGGTGAGCAGTTCTTC.

This clonotype has just a few counts. This sequence joins TRBV3-1 and TRBJ2-3; D unclear. Deletions cut 3 bases from V and 2 bases from J, with 6 bases between. CDR3 length: 13 residues. Looked up from germline, CDR1 is LGHDT and CDR2 is YNNKEL (reference sequence). The CDR3 is CASSHSATDTQYF. CDR3 coding DNA: TGTGCCAGCAGCCATTCGGCCACAGATACGCAGTATTTT.

The chain carries TRBV20-1 and TRBJ2-1, with D perhaps TRBD2 (6 bases). Germline lookup yields CDR1 DFQATT and CDR2 SNEGSKA (reference sequence). The CDR3 has 15 amino acids. Trimming removed 0 bases from V and 10 bases from J, with 19 bases in between. CDR3 region: CSARDLRGAHREQFF. CDR3 bases: TGCAGTGCTAGAGATTTGCGGGGAGCCCACAGGGAGCAGTTCTTC.

This clonotype was observed a few times. V and J are TRBV12-3 or TRBV12-4 and TRBJ2-7; a possible D gene is TRBD1 (5 bases). Trimming took off 6 bases at V and 3 bases at J, with 15 bases between the two ends. This CDR3 spans 14 amino acids. This chain's CDR3 is CASRPSTARYEQYF. The CDR3 coding sequence is TGTGCCAGCAGACCCTCGACAGCCCGCTACGAGCAGTACTTC.

This chain joins TRBV3-1 and TRBJ2-3, with unresolved D. This CDR3 has 15 amino acids. Germline V gene lookup returns CDR1 LGHDT and CDR2 YNNKEL (reference sequence). Trimming took off 1 base at V and 5 bases at J, with 13 bases between the two ends. The CDR3 is CASSQVYASEDTQYF. CDR3 nucleotides: TGTGCCAGCAGCCAAGTGTATGCGTCGGAAGATACGCAGTATTTT.

This clonotype was recorded at least ten times. The chain links TRBV20-1 to TRBJ2-1; no definite D call. Trimming removed 2 bases from V and 0 bases from J, with 8 bases in between. CDR1 and CDR2 from the germline V gene are DFQATT and SNEGSKA (reference sequence). The CDR3 runs 14 residues. The CDR3 protein is CSARMAVSYNEQFF. In nucleotides, the CDR3 is TGCAGTGCTAGAATGGCGGTCTCCTACAATGAGCAGTTCTTC.

Here the CDR3 DNA reads TGTGCCAGCGGTGGAACTAGGCTAGAGACCCAGTACTTC. This translates into CASGGTRLETQYF. This chain connects TRBV6-2 or TRBV6-3 to TRBJ2-5; possibly TRBD2 for D (5 bases). Between the trimmed V and J ends, which lost 8 bases and 4 bases, there was a span of 14 bases. CDR1 is MNHEY, CDR2 SVGEGT, per germline. There are 13 residues in the CDR3.

The J gene is TRBJ2-5, the V gene TRBV11-2; TRBD2 agrees at 10 bases. Germline CDR1 SGHAT, CDR2 FQNNGV. J gave up 4 bases and V 5 bases, and 10 bases lay outside the gene matches. The CDR3 spans 16 residues. In nucleotides, the CDR3 is TGTGCCAGCAGCCCTTATAGCGGGAGGTCGGGAGAGACCCAGTACTTC. This sequence encodes CASSPYSGRSGETQYF.

The chain uses TRBV7-9 and TRBJ1-1; D is perhaps TRBD1 (5 bases). Trimming took 7 bases from V and 1 from J, leaving 10 bases between them. The CDR3 runs 13 residues. Germline V gene data show CDR1 as SEHNR and CDR2 as FQNEAQ (reference sequence). The CDR3 DNA reads TGTGCCAGCAAGGATACAGGGAACACTGAAGCTTTCTTT. The encoded protein is CASKDTGNTEAFF.

The V call is TRBV11-2, the J call TRBJ2-2; 15 positions match TRBD2. CDR3 length: 18 amino acids. With V trimmed by 5 bases and J by 4 bases, 8 bases remained unmatched. The germline V gene has CDR1 SGHAT and CDR2 FQNNGV. In DNA form, the CDR3 reads TGTGCCAGCAGCCCTGGACTAGCGGGAGGGCTCATCACCGGGGAGCTGTTTTTT. It yields the protein CASSPGLAGGLITGELFF.

CDR3 sequence: CASSFRTSGMDNEQFF. In nucleotides, the CDR3 is TGTGCCAGCAGTTTTAGAACTAGCGGAATGGACAATGAGCAGTTCTTC. This chain connects TRBV12-3 or TRBV12-4 to TRBJ2-1; 8 bases are shared with TRBD2. This CDR3 comprises 16 residues. Losses at the gene ends were 3 bases for V and 5 bases for J; bases not matched to a gene: 9.

In its sample, this clonotype was seen a few times. This sequence joins TRBV5-1 and TRBJ2-7; D is perhaps TRBD2 (6 bases). Trimming stripped 0 bases from V and 13 bases from J, with 14 bases between. The CDR3 length is 12 residues. Germline CDR1 and CDR2: SGHRS and YFSETQ. CDR3 nucleotide sequence: TGCGCCAGCAGCTTGGTGGAGGGCAGCGAATACTTC. Its protein is CASSLVEGSEYF.

CDR3 DNA sequence: TGCGCCAGCAGCTTTGCTACGGAAAGGCGAGAGACCCAGTACTTC. The encoded protein is CASSFATERRETQYF. The chain combines TRBV4-1 with TRBJ2-5; D gene uncertain. Per germline, CDR1 MGHRA and CDR2 YSYEKL. The CDR3 has 15 residues. The germline V and J ends were trimmed by 5 bases and 4 bases, with 17 bases remaining between them.

A few counts support this clonotype. The V call is TRBV5-1, the J call TRBJ2-5; the match to TRBD1 covers 9 bases. V trimming: 2 bases; J trimming: 5 bases; junction bases outside the gene matches: 4. Germline V gene lookup returns CDR1 SGHRS and CDR2 YFSETQ. The CDR3 consists of 14 residues. CDR3 amino acids: CASSFPDRGETQYF. The CDR3 nucleotides read TGCGCCAGCAGCTTCCCGGACAGGGGTGAGACCCAGTACTTC.

Many counts were recorded for this clonotype. A junction boundary mismatches the germline segment, possibly from a read error. The chain carries TRBV5-1 and TRBJ1-1; possible D gene TRBD1, 5 bases. Germline lookup yields CDR1 SGHRS and CDR2 YFSETQ. The CDR3 loop spans 13 amino acids. In DNA, the CDR3 is TGTGCCAGCAGCCTCCAGGGAAACACTGAAGCTTTCTTT. It is translated as CASSLQGNTEAFF. Supplemented by reference TRBV5-1 and TRBJ1-1, the full variable domain reads KAGVTQTPRYLIKTRGQQVTLSCSPISGHRSVSWYQQTPGQGLQFLFEYFSETQRNKGNFPGRFSGRQFSNSRSEMNVSTLELGDSALYLCASSLQGNTEAFFGQGTRLTVV.

The V call is TRBV10-3, the J call TRBJ2-4; D is undetermined. The CDR3 has 16 residues. Germline-derived CDR1 and CDR2 are ENHRY and SYGVKD. V gave up 2 bases and J gave up 7 bases, with 18 bases separating them. In DNA, the CDR3 is TGTGCCATCAGTGAGCCCTCCTCTTCCCTTGGGAACATTCAGTACTTC. This translates into CAISEPSSSLGNIQYF.

This clonotype was seen only a few times. The rearrangement uses TRBV29-1 and TRBJ2-3, with 7 bases aligning to TRBD1. V lost 7 bases and J lost 0; bases outside the gene matches: 7. This CDR3 contains 14 residues. Germline V gene sequence: CDR1 SQVTM, CDR2 ANQGSEA. The CDR3 region has the DNA TGCAGCGGAATGACAGGGAGCAGCACAGATACGCAGTATTTT. It translates to CSGMTGSSTDTQYF.

This chain joins TRBV6-1 and TRBJ2-1, with a tentative D call TRBD1 (5 bases). The ends were cut back, 5 bases at V and 2 bases at J, with 13 bases in the middle. The length of the CDR3 is 15 residues. Germline V gene sequence: CDR1 MNHNS, CDR2 SASEGT. The CDR3 DNA follows: TGTGCCAGCAGTCCACAGGTTGTTCCCTACAATGAGCAGTTCTTC. It specifies CASSPQVVPYNEQFF.

This clonotype came up many times. The chain couples TRBV5-1 to TRBJ2-1; D is ambiguous. Germline V gene data show CDR1 as SGHRS and CDR2 as YFSETQ. Trimming removed 1 base at V and 0 bases at J, with 8 bases between. This CDR3 has 15 amino acids. The CDR3 here is CASSLMRDSYNEQFF. The CDR3, as DNA: TGCGCCAGCAGCTTGATGAGAGACTCCTACAATGAGCAGTTCTTC.

The rearrangement links TRBV6-1 to TRBJ2-3; 7 nucleotides match TRBD1. J was trimmed by 8 bases and V by 6 bases; bases with no gene match: 14. The CDR3 loop spans 15 amino acids. CDR1 MNHNS and CDR2 SASEGT come from the germline V gene. For the CDR3, the DNA is TGTGCCAGCAGAGGGGGCCGGGACCCCTGGGGTACGCAGTATTTT. This translates into CASRGGRDPWGTQYF.

The CDR3 DNA sequence: TGCAGTGCTGACCGCACTTACCCTAGAGGGGGTGAGCAGTTCTTC. It encodes CSADRTYPRGGEQFF. The chain recombines TRBV20-1 with TRBJ2-1, with D possibly TRBD1 on 6 matching bases. This CDR3 has 15 residues. V lost 5 bases and J 9 bases, leaving 23 bases between the germline ends. Germline V CDR1 and CDR2: DFQATT, SNEGSKA (reference sequence).

This clonotype was seen more than once but under ten times. The chain carries TRBV20-1 and TRBJ2-3; TRBD1 agrees at 12 bases. V dropped 5 bases and J dropped 5; count of bases not matched to a gene: 8. This CDR3 region has 15 residues. CDR1 DFQATT and CDR2 SNEGSKA come from the germline V gene (reference sequence). CDR3 coding DNA: TGCAGTGCTGTGTGGGACAGGGGGCCGGAAGATACGCAGTATTTT. It translates to CSAVWDRGPEDTQYF.

This clonotype was picked up a small number of times. The chain links TRBV15 to TRBJ2-7; TRBD2 matches at 7 bases. The V gene's germline CDR1 is LNHNV and CDR2 YYDKDF (reference sequence). Trimming removed 1 base from V and 7 bases from J; junction bases left unmatched: 7. This CDR3 spans 14 amino acids. CDR3 sequence (DNA): TGTGCCACCAGCAGAGGAGTGGGCGGGAGAGAGCAGTACTTC. Its protein is CATSRGVGGREQYF.

This clonotype has only a few counts. V gene TRBV2 combines with J gene TRBJ2-1, with no clear D. In germline, CDR1 is SNHLY, CDR2 FYNNEI. The V end was cut by 1 base, the J end by 12 bases, with 7 bases between. This CDR3 has 11 residues. The DNA for the CDR3 is TGTGCCAGCAGTGAAGGTTCTCGGCAGTTCTTC. It specifies CASSEGSRQFF.

This chain links TRBV6-2 or TRBV6-3 with TRBJ2-7; the match to TRBD1 covers 8 bases. Germline CDR1 and CDR2: MNHEY and SVGEGT. Trimming cost V 7 bases and J 3 bases; bases outside gene matches: 11. This CDR3 has 15 residues. Here the CDR3 reads CASTQGQARGYEQYF. The CDR3, as DNA: TGTGCCAGCACCCAGGGACAGGCTAGAGGCTACGAGCAGTACTTC.

This clonotype was seen more than once but under ten times. This sequence joins TRBV20-1 and TRBJ2-4; D is perhaps TRBD2 (6 bases). The ends were cut back, 3 bases at V and 12 bases at J, with 15 bases in the middle. The CDR3 spans 12 residues. Germline values: CDR1 DFQATT, CDR2 SNEGSKA (reference sequence). CDR3 region: CSASPSLANQYF. DNA for the CDR3: TGCAGTGCTAGCCCTTCCCTAGCGAATCAGTACTTC.

This clonotype was observed a handful of times. The genes are TRBV4-1 and TRBJ2-1; D uncertain. The V end lost 2 bases, the J end lost 8 bases, and 7 bases lay between the germline ends. The length of the CDR3 is 12 residues. Germline CDR1 MGHRA, CDR2 YSYEKL. CDR3 in DNA: TGCGCCAGCAGCCAACGCGTCGATGAGCAGTTCTTC. Its translation is CASSQRVDEQFF.